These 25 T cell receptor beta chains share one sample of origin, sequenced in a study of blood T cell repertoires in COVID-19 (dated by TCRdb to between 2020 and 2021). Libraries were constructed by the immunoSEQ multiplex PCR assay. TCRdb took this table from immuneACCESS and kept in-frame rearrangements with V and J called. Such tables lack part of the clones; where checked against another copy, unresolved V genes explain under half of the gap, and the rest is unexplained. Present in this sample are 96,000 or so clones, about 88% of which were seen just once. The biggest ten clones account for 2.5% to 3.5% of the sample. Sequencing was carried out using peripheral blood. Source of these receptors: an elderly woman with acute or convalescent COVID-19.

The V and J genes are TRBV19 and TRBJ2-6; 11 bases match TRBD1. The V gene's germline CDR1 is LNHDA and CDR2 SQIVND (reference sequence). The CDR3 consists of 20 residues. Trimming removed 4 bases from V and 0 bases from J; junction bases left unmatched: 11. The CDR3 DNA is TGTGCCAGTAGTAAGGGTGTGGACAGGGGGCCTATCTCTGGGGCCAACGTCCTGACTTTC. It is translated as CASSKGVDRGPISGANVLTF.

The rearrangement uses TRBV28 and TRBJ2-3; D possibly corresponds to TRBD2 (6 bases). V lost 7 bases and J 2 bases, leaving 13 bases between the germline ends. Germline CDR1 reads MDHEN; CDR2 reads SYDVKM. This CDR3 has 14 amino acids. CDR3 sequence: CASTRAGFTDTQYF. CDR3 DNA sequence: TGTGCCAGCACCCGGGCGGGGTTCACAGATACGCAGTATTTT.

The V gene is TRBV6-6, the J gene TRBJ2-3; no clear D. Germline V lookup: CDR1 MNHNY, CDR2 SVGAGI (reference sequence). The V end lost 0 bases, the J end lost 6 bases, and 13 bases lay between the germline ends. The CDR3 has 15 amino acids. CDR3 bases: TGTGCCAGCAGTTACTCGATAGTGCCCGGGGATACGCAGTATTTT. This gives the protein CASSYSIVPGDTQYF.

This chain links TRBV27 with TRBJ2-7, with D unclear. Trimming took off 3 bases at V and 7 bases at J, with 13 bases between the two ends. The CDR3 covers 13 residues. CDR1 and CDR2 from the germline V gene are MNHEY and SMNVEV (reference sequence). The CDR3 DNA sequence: TGTGCCAGCAGTTTCCTTGACCCCGGGGAGCAGTACTTC. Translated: CASSFLDPGEQYF.

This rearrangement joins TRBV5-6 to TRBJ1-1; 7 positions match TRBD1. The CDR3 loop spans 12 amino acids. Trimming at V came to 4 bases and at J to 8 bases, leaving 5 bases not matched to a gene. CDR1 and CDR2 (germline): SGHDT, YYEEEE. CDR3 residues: CASSKSDREAFF. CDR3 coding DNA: TGTGCCAGCAGCAAATCGGACAGGGAAGCTTTCTTT.

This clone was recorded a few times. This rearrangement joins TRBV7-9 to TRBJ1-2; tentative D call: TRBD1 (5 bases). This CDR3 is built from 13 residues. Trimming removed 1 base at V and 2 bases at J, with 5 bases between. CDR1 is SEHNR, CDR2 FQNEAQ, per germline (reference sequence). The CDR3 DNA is TGTGCCAGCAGCTTAGGACAGAACTATGGCTACACCTTC. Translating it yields CASSLGQNYGYTF.

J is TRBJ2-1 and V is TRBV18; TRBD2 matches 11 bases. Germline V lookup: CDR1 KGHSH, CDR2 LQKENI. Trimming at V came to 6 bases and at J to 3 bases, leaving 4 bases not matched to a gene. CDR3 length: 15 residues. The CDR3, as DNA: TGTGCCAGCTCGTCACTAGCGGGGGACTACAATGAGCAGTTCTTC. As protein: CASSSLAGDYNEQFF.

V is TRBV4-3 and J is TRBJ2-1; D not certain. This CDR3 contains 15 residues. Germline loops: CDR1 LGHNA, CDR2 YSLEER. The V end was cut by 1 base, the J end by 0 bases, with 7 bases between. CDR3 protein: CASSQGRYSYNEQFF. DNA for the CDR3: TGCGCCAGCAGCCAAGGGCGGTACTCCTACAATGAGCAGTTCTTC.

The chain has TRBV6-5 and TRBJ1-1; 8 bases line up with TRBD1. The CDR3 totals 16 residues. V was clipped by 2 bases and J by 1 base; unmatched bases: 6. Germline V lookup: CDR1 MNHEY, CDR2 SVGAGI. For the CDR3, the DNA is TGTGCCAGCAGTTACGACAGGGGTAAAGCGAACACTGAAGCTTTCTTT. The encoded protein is CASSYDRGKANTEAFF.

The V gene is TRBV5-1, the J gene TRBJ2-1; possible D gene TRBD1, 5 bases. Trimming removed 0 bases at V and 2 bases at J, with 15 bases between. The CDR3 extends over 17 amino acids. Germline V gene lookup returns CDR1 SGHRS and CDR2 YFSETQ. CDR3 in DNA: TGCGCCAGCAGCTTGGAAATAGGGGCTGTGGCCTACAATGAGCAGTTCTTC. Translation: CASSLEIGAVAYNEQFF.

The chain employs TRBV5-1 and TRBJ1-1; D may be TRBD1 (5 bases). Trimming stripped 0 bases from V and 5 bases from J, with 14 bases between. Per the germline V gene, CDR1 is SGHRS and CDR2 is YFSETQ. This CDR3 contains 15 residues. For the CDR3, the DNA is TGCGCCAGCAGCTTGGGGGTCCCAGGGAGGACTGAAGCTTTCTTT. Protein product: CASSLGVPGRTEAFF.

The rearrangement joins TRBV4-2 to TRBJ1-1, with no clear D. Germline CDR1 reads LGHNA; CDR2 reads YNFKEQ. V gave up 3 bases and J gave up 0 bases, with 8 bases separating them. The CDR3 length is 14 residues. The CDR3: CASSQLDLNTEAFF. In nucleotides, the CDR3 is TGTGCCAGCAGCCAGTTGGACTTGAACACTGAAGCTTTCTTT.

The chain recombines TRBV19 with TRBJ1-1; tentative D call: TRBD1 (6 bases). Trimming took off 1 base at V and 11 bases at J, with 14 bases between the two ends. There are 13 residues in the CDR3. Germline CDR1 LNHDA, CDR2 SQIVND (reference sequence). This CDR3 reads CASSIGTVPRAFF. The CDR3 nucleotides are TGTGCCAGTAGTATAGGGACAGTCCCCCGGGCTTTCTTT.

CDR3 sequence: CASTFAGGGSDTQYF. CDR3 DNA sequence: TGTGCCAGCACCTTCGCCGGGGGGGGCTCAGATACGCAGTATTTT. The V and J genes are TRBV28 and TRBJ2-3, with 8 bases fitting TRBD2. CDR3 length: 15 residues. With V trimmed by 7 bases and J by 4 bases, 10 bases remained unmatched. CDR1 is MDHEN, CDR2 SYDVKM, per germline.

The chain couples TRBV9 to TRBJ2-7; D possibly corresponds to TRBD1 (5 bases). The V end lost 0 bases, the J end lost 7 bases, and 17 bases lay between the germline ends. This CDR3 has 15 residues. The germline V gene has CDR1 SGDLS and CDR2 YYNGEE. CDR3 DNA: TGTGCCAGCAGCGTAGCGCCCCAGGGTAGTGAAGAGCAGTACTTC. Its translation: CASSVAPQGSEEQYF.

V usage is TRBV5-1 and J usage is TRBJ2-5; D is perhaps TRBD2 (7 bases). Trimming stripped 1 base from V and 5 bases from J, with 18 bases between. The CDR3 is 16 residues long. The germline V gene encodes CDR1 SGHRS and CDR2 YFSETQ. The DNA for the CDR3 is TGCGCCAGCAGCTTGTCCCTGGGCGGGGGCTGGGAGACCCAGTACTTC. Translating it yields CASSLSLGGGWETQYF.

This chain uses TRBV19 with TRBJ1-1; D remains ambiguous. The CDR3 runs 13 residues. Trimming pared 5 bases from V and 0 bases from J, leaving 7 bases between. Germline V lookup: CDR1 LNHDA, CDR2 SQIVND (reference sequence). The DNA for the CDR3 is TGTGCCAGTAGTCAGACAATGAACACTGAAGCTTTCTTT. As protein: CASSQTMNTEAFF.

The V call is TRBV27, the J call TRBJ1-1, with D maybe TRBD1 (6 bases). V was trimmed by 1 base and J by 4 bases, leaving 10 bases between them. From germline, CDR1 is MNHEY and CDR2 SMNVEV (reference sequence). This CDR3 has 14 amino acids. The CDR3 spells CASSLFRGSTEAFF. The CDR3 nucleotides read TGTGCCAGCAGTTTATTCAGGGGTTCCACTGAAGCTTTCTTT.

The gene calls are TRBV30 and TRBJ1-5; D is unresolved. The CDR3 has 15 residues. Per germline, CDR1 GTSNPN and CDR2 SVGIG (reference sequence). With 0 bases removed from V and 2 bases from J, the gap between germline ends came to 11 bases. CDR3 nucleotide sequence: TGTGCCTGGAGTGTTGGCTTGGCGGGCAATCAGCCCCAGCATTTT. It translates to CAWSVGLAGNQPQHF.

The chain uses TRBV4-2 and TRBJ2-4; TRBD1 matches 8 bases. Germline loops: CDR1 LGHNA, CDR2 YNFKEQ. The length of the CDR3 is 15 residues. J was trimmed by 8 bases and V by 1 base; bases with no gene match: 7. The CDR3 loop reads CASSQGTGTSDIQYF. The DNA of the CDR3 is TGTGCCAGCAGCCAAGGGACAGGGACTTCGGACATTCAGTACTTC.

The CDR3 sequence: CASSQLASTDTQYF. CDR3 in DNA: TGTGCCAGCAGCCAACTCGCTAGCACAGATACGCAGTATTTT. This chain uses TRBV7-3 with TRBJ2-3; D is ambiguous. The CDR3 totals 14 residues. V lost 5 bases to trimming and J lost 0 bases, with 9 bases between them. Germline V gene data show CDR1 as SGHTA and CDR2 as FQGTGA.

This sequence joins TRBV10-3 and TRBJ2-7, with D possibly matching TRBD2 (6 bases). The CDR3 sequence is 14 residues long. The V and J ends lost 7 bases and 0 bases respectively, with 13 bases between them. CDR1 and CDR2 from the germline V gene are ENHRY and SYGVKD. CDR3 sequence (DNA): TGTGCCATCAAGGCTAGCGCCTTCTCCTACGAGCAGTACTTC. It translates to CAIKASAFSYEQYF.

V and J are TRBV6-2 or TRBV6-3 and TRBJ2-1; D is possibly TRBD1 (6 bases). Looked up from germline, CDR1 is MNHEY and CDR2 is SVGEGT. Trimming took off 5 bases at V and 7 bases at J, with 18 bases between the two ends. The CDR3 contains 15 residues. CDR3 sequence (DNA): TGTGCCAGCAGTCCACAGGGTTCTACCAGGAATGAGCAGTTCTTC. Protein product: CASSPQGSTRNEQFF.

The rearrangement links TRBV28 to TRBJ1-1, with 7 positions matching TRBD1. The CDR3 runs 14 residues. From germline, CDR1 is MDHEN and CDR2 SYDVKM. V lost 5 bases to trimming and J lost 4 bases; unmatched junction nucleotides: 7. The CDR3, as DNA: TGTGCCAGCAGTGCCCCAGGGGGTGCCACTGAAGCTTTCTTT. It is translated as CASSAPGGATEAFF.

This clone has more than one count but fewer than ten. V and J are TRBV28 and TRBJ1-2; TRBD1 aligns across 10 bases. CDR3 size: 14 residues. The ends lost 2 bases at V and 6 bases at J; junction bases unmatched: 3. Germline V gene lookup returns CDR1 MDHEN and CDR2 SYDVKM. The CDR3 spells CASSLAGTGDGYTF. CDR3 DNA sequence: TGTGCCAGCAGTTTAGCCGGGACAGGGGATGGCTACACCTTC.